These T cell receptor beta chains were read from a single sample in a study of T cells after yellow fever vaccination. TCRdb re-called the 5' RACE reads with MiXCR, one entry per CDR3 protein. The sample lists about 340,000 distinct CDR3 sequences, 8.7% occurring once. This sample comprised PBMCs, obtained on the day of the first yellow fever vaccination. The origin of the receptors is a man younger than 35 who received the YFV17D yellow fever vaccine. Each CDR3 is given with its conserved first and last residue. The order of the fields is clone size, D gene, J gene, V gene, CDR3 DNA, CDR3 protein. D genes are given only for firm matches. Some rows have no size entry. The others give once, few or many, or a class for an expanded clone.

few | . | TRBJ1-5 | TRBV12-3/TRBV12-4 | TGTGCCAGCAGCCCTGGACGGCCGAATCAGCCCCAGCATTTT | CASSPGRPNQPQHF
few | . | TRBJ2-1 | TRBV18 | TGTGCCAGCTCACCACCCCTCAATGAGCAGTTCTTC | CASSPPLNEQFF
. | . | TRBJ2-3 | TRBV4-3 | TGCGCCAGCAGCCAAGATGACTCTCCCACAGATACGCAGTATTTT | CASSQDDSPTDTQYF
few | TRBD1 | TRBJ1-1 | TRBV20-1 | TGCAGTGCGGGACAGGGATACACTGAAGCTTTCTTT | CSAGQGYTEAFF
. | . | TRBJ1-5 | TRBV24-1 | TGTGCCACCAGTGATTTGTATAGCAATCAGCCCCAGCATTTT | CATSDLYSNQPQHF
few | . | TRBJ1-1 | TRBV6-5 | TGTGCCAGCAGTTACCCAATGAGTGAAGCTTTCTTT | CASSYPMSEAFF
many | . | TRBJ1-1 | TRBV5-6 | TGTGCCAGCAGCTTGGTAGAGTCCACTGAAGCTTTCTTT | CASSLVESTEAFF
. | . | TRBJ1-2 | TRBV5-1 | TGCGCCAGCACACGCGAGGGGACAAACTATGGCTACACCTTC | CASTREGTNYGYTF
many | . | TRBJ2-1 | TRBV7-8 | TGTGCCAGCAGCTTATTTCCGGCGAACAATGAGCAGTTCTTC | CASSLFPANNEQFF
few | TRBD2 | TRBJ2-3 | TRBV5-6 | TGTGCCATGGGCCCCGGGACTAGCGGCACAGATACGCAGTATTTT | CAMGPGTSGTDTQYF
. | . | TRBJ2-1 | TRBV20-1 | TGCAGTGCGTCAAGTTTGGACATGGATGAGCAGTTCTTC | CSASSLDMDEQFF
few | . | TRBJ2-5 | TRBV2 | TGTGCCAGCAACGAGTACCAAGAGACCCAGTACTTC | CASNEYQETQYF
many | TRBD1 | TRBJ1-6 | TRBV7-3 | TGTGCCAGCCAGGACAGGGGTAATTCACCCCTCCACTTT | CASQDRGNSPLHF
few | . | TRBJ2-1 | TRBV5-4 | TGTGCCAGCAGCTTGGGGGGCCCTGCGCACAATGAGCAGTTCTTC | CASSLGGPAHNEQFF
few | TRBD2 | TRBJ2-7 | TRBV15 | TGTGCCACCAGCGTTGGGGGGGGGACTTCCTACGAGCAGTACTTC | CATSVGGGTSYEQYF
. | . | TRBJ1-2 | TRBV12-3/TRBV12-4 | TGTGCCAGCCAACCGACGGGACGCTATGGCTACACCTTC | CASQPTGRYGYTF
. | TRBD1 | TRBJ2-1 | TRBV7-9 | TGTGCCAGCATAGGGGACAGGACCTACAATGAGCAGTTCTTC | CASIGDRTYNEQFF
few | . | TRBJ2-1 | TRBV24-1 | TGTGCCACCAGTGATCTAGGTGTCAGGGGGCAGTTCTTC | CATSDLGVRGQFF
. | . | TRBJ2-2 | TRBV28 | TGTGCCAGCAGTTTAGGGGGCCAGGACGGGGAGCTGTTTTTT | CASSLGGQDGELFF
. | TRBD2 | TRBJ2-5 | TRBV20-1 | TGCAGTGCTAGTGGTCGCCGAGCGGGGGGGGAGACCCAGTACTTC | CSASGRRAGGETQYF
. | TRBD1 | TRBJ2-1 | TRBV7-9 | TGTGCCAGCGGAAAACCGGGACAGCACAATGAGCAGTTCTTC | CASGKPGQHNEQFF
few | . | TRBJ2-1 | TRBV6-5 | TGTGCCAGCAGTTCACTACGACAGCACTACAATGAGCAGTTCTTC | CASSSLRQHYNEQFF
. | . | TRBJ2-5 | TRBV5-1 | TGCGCCAGCAGCTTGCAGGCAGCACCTCAAGAGACCCAGTACTTC | CASSLQAAPQETQYF
many | TRBD2 | TRBJ2-1 | TRBV25-1 | TGTGCCAGCAGTGACGGGACTAGCGGGGGGGGTTCCTACAATGAGCAGTTCTTC | CASSDGTSGGGSYNEQFF
few | TRBD1 | TRBJ2-3 | TRBV6-1 | TGTGCCAGCCTAGGACAGGGAAGCACAGATACGCAGTATTTT | CASLGQGSTDTQYF
few | TRBD1 | TRBJ2-2 | TRBV5-5 | TGTGCCAGCAGGACAGGGGGGTGGACCGGGGAGCTGTTTTTT | CASRTGGWTGELFF
few | . | TRBJ1-2 | TRBV7-9 | TGTGCCAGCAGCTCCCCTGACGGGGCTGGAGACAGCTATGGCTACACCTTC | CASSSPDGAGDSYGYTF
. | TRBD2 | TRBJ2-7 | TRBV3-1 | TGTGCCAGCACCAAGCAGCTCCCTTGCGGGGGGACATACGAGCAGTACTTC | CASTKQLPCGGTYEQYF
many | TRBD1 | TRBJ1-2 | TRBV12-3/TRBV12-4 | TGTGCCAGCAGCCAGACAGGGAACTATGGCTACACCTTC | CASSQTGNYGYTF
. | . | TRBJ2-6 | TRBV5-1 | TGCGCCAGCAAGGAAGACCCTATTCTGGCCAACGTCCTGACTTTC | CASKEDPILANVLTF
few | TRBD2 | TRBJ2-7 | TRBV7-6 | TGTGCCAGCAGCGCGGGACTAGTAGTCTACGAGCAGTACTTC | CASSAGLVVYEQYF
few | . | TRBJ1-2 | TRBV13 | TGTGCCAGCAGCCTCCAAGGGACACATGGCTACACCTTC | CASSLQGTHGYTF
few | TRBD2 | TRBJ2-4 | TRBV7-2 | TGTGCCAGCAGCCCACTCACTAGCGGGGGCTCCGGGGGCATTCAGTACTTC | CASSPLTSGGSGGIQYF
many | . | TRBJ2-2 | TRBV5-1 | TGCGCCAGCTCCCCGGCAGGGCCGAACACCGGGGAGCTGTTTTTT | CASSPAGPNTGELFF
many | . | TRBJ2-3 | TRBV4-3 | TGCGCCAGCAGCCAGTCCCGGGACCCTCCTTATACGCAGTATTTT | CASSQSRDPPYTQYF
. | . | TRBJ1-4 | TRBV7-2 | TGTGCCAGCAGACCTGACAGAGCTAATGAAAAACTGTTTTTT | CASRPDRANEKLFF
few | . | TRBJ2-1 | TRBV24-1 | TGTGCCACCGGACGTAGCTCCTACAATGAGCAGTTCTTC | CATGRSSYNEQFF
. | . | TRBJ2-2 | TRBV5-6 | TGTGCCAGCAGCGGCGATTTTGTCTCCGGGGAGCTGTTTTTT | CASSGDFVSGELFF
. | . | TRBJ1-2 | TRBV20-1 | TGCAGTGCTAGGGACAGCTTCTATGGCTACACCTTC | CSARDSFYGYTF
few | . | TRBJ1-1 | TRBV5-1 | TGCGCCAGCAGCCCCGGTGGGGGGGAGCCTGAAGCTTTCTTT | CASSPGGGEPEAFF
. | . | TRBJ2-7 | TRBV7-9 | TGTGCCAGCAGCTTAGGGGGACTCGAGCAGTACTTC | CASSLGGLEQYF